The present T cell receptor (beta chain) was sequenced within a study of shared clonotypes between healthy human individuals. Study-wide results and caveats: Sorted-subset sequencing was shown by rarefaction to be incomplete despite large depth.

Only CD45RO-negative cells positively selected for CCR7 counted as naive CD8 cells, so terminally differentiated effector memory CD45RA+ cells were excluded. CDR3 length equals 17 residues. The germline V and J ends were trimmed by 0 bases and 8 bases, with 22 bases remaining between them. Germline V CDR1 and CDR2: GTSNPN, SVGIG (reference sequence). As processed by the authors: ImmunoSEQ junction-only sequences lacked quality scores, so their filtering differed. Profiled with immunoSEQ multiplex PCR; TCRdb holds only in-frame clones, not every one. The V and J calls and clone size come from that table; D and trimming were worked out from the DNA. The sample holds about 1,900,000 clones, around 96% seen once. About this clone itself: No antigen is known for it.

The chain employs TRBV30 and TRBJ1-4; D is perhaps TRBD1 (6 bases). This receptor was obtained from a man younger than 30 in good health. Sequencing was done on a sample of naive CD8+ T cells sorted from blood. CDR3 in amino acids: CAWSVGHRQALEEKLFF. DNA of the CDR3: TGTGCCTGGAGTGTGGGGCATCGACAGGCGCTAGAGGAAAAACTGTTTTTT.